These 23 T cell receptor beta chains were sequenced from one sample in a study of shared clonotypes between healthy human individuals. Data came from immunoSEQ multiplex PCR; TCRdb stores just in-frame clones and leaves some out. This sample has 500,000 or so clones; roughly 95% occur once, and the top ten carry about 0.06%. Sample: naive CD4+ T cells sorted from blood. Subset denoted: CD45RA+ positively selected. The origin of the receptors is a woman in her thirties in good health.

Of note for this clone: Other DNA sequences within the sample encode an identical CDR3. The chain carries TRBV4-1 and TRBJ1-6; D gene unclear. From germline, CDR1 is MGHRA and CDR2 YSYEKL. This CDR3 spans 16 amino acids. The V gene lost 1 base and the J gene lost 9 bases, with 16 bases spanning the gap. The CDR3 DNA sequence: TGCGCCAGCAGCCAAGTCCAGAGGGATGGGTTTTCACCCCTCCACTTT. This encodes CASSQVQRDGFSPLHF.

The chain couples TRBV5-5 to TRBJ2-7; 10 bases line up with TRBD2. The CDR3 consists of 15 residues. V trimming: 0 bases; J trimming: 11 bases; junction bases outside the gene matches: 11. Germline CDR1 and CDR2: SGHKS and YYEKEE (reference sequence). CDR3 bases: TGTGCCAGCAGCTTGGGCAGTCTAGCGGGGGAACTCAAGTACTTC. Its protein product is CASSLGSLAGELKYF.

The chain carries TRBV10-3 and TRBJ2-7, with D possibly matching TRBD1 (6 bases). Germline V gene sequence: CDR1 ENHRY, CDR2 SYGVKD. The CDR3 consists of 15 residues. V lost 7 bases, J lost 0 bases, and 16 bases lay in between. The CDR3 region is CAINRLGGSSYEQYF. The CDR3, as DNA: TGTGCCATCAACCGATTAGGGGGAAGCTCCTACGAGCAGTACTTC.

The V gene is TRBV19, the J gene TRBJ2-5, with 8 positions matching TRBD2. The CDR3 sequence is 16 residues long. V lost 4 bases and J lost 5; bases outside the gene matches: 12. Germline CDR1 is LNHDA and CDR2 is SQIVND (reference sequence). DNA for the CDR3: TGTGCCAGTAGTACTCCTGGTCAGCGGGAGATGGAGACCCAGTACTTC. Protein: CASSTPGQREMETQYF.

The CDR3 loop reads CASSDFHGTGSEKLFF. CDR3 bases: TGTGCCAGCAGTGACTTCCACGGGACAGGGTCTGAAAAACTGTTTTTT. This chain joins TRBV6-1 and TRBJ1-4; 9 bases are shared with TRBD1. Trimming at V came to 3 bases and at J to 7 bases, leaving 9 bases not matched to a gene. CDR3 size: 16 residues. CDR1 is MNHNS, CDR2 SASEGT, per germline.

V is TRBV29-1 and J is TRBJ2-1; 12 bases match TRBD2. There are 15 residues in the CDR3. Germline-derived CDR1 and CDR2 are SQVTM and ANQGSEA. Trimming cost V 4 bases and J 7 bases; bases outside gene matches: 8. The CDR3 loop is CSVVRGLAGRNEQFF. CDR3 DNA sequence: TGCAGCGTTGTCCGGGGACTAGCGGGCAGAAATGAGCAGTTCTTC.

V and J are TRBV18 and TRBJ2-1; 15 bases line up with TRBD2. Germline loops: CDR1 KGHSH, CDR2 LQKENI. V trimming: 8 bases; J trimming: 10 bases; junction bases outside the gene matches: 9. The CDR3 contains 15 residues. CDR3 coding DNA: TGTGCCAGCACATCCGGGACTAGCGGGAGGTGGGAGCAGTTCTTC. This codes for CASTSGTSGRWEQFF.

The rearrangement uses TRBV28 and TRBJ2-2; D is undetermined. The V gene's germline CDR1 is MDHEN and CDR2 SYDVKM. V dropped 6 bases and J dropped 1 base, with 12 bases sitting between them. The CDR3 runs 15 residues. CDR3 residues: CASSPGSQNTGELFF. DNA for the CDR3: TGTGCCAGCAGCCCCGGCAGTCAGAACACCGGGGAGCTGTTTTTT.

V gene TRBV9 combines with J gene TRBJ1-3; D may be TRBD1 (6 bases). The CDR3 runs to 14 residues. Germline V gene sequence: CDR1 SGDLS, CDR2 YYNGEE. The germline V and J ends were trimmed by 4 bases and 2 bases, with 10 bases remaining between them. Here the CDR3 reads CASSHTGTGNTIYF. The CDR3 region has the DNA TGTGCCAGCAGCCACACAGGGACTGGAAACACCATATATTTT.

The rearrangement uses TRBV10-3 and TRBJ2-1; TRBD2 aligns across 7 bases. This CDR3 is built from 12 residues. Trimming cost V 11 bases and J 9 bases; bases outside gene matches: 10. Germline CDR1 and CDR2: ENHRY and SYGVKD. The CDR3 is CASKREGGEQFF. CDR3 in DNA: TGTGCCTCAAAGAGGGAGGGCGGTGAGCAGTTCTTC.

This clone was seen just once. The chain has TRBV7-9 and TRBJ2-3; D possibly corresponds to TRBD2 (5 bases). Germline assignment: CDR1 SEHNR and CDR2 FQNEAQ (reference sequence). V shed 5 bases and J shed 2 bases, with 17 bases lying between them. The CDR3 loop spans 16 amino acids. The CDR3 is CASSNRGSVDTDTQYF. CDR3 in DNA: TGTGCCAGCAGCAACCGGGGTAGTGTAGACACAGATACGCAGTATTTT.

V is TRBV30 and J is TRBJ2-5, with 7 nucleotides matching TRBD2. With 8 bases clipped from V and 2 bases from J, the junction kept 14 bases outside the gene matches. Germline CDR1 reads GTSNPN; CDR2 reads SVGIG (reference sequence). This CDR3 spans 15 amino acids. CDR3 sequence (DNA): TGTGCCACGAACTCCGGGAGGTTCGGACAAGAGACCCAGTACTTC. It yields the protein CATNSGRFGQETQYF.

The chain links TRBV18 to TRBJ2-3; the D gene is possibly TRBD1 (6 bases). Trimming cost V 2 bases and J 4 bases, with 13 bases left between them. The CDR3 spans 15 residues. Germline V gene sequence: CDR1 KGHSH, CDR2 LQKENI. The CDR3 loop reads CASSPILQGSDTQYF. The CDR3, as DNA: TGTGCCAGCTCACCAATTCTACAGGGTTCAGATACGCAGTATTTT.

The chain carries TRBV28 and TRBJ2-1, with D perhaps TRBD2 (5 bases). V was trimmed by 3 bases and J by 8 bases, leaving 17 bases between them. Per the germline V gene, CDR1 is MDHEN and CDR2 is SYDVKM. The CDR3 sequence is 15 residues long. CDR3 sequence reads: CASSFPLDVDYEQFF. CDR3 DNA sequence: TGTGCCAGCAGTTTCCCTCTAGATGTGGACTATGAGCAGTTCTTC.

The CDR3 here is CASSPDISSGNTIYF. The CDR3 region has the DNA TGCGCCAGCAGCCCGGACATAAGCTCTGGAAACACCATATATTTT. J is TRBJ1-3 and V is TRBV5-1, with TRBD1 as a possible D gene (5 bases). The CDR3 is 15 residues long. Trimming pared 4 bases from V and 0 bases from J, leaving 11 bases between. Germline V gene sequence: CDR1 SGHRS, CDR2 YFSETQ. The whole variable domain, remainder taken from reference TRBV5-1 and TRBJ1-3, is KAGVTQTPRYLIKTRGQQVTLSCSPISGHRSVSWYQQTPGQGLQFLFEYFSETQRNKGNFPGRFSGRQFSNSRSEMNVSTLELGDSALYLCASSPDISSGNTIYFGEGSWLTVV.

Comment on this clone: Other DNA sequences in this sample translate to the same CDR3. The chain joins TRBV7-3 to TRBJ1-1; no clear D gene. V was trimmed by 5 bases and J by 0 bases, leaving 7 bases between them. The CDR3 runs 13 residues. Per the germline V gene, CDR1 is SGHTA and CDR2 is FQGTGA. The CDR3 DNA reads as TGTGCCAGCAGCAAGACGGTGAACACTGAAGCTTTCTTT. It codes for CASSKTVNTEAFF.

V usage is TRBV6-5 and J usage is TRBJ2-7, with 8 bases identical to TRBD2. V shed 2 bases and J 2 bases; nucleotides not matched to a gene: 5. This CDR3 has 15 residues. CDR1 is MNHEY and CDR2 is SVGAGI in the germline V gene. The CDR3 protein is CASSYGSGTPYEQYF. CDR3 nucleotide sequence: TGTGCCAGCAGTTACGGTAGCGGGACACCCTACGAGCAGTACTTC.

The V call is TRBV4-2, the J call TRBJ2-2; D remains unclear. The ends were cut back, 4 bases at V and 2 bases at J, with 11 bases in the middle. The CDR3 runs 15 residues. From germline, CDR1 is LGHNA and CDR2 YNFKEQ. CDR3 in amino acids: CASSPPGPNTGELFF. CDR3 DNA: TGTGCCAGCAGCCCTCCCGGGCCCAACACCGGGGAGCTGTTTTTT.

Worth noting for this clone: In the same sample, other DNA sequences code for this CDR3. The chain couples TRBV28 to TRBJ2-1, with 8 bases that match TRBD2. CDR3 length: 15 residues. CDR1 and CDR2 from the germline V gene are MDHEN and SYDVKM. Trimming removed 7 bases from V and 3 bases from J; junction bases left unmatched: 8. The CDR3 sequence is CASKRAGGDYNEQFF. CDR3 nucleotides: TGTGCCAGCAAGCGGGCGGGAGGAGACTACAATGAGCAGTTCTTC.

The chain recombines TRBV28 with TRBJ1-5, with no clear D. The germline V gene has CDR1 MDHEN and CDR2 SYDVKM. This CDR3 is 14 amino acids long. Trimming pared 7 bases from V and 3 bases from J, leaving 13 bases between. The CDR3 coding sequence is TGTGCCAGCAAACTAGGGCAGGTCAATCAGCCCCAGCATTTT. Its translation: CASKLGQVNQPQHF. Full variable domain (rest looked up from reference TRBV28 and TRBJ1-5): DVKVTQSSRYLVKRTGEKVFLECVQDMDHENMFWYRQDPGLGLRLIYFSYDVKMKEKGDIPEGYSVSREKKERFSLILESASTNQTSMYLCASKLGQVNQPQHFGDGTRLSIL.

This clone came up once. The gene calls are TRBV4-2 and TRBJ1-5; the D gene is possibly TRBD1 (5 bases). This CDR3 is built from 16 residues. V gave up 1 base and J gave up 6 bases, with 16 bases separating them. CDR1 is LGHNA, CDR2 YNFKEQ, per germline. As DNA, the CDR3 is TGTGCCAGCAGCCAAGGGGTGGGGCAAGAAACTCAGCCCCAGCATTTT. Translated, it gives CASSQGVGQETQPQHF.

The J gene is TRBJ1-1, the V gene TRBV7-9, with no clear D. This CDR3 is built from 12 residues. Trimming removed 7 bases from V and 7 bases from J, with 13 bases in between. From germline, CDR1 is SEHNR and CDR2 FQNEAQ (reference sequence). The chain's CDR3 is CASNPDRGEAFF. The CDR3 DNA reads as TGTGCCAGCAACCCTGACCGAGGTGAAGCTTTCTTT.

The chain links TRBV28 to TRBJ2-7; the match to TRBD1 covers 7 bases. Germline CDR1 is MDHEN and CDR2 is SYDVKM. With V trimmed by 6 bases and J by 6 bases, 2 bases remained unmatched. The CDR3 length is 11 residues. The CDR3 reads CASRTGPEQYF. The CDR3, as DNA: TGTGCCAGCAGGACAGGGCCCGAGCAGTACTTC.